This T cell receptor (beta chain) was sequenced during a study of blood T cell repertoires in COVID-19. Study in general: T cells, B-cell-depleted T cells, or PBMCs supplied cDNA or gDNA.

As originally analysed: Nucleated cell number was recorded as an estimate derived from reference gene primer amplification. Sequencing was performed with immunoSEQ multiplex PCR; in TCRdb, only in-frame clones are kept and a portion is missing. For V, J and clone size, that table is used; D and trimming come from the DNA. The table lists 200,000 or so clones, 70% to 85% of them singletons, with about 6.9% in the top ten. The clonotype was recovered from a human donor with acute or convalescent COVID-19. The donor label of this sample is uncertain. The sequencing input was peripheral blood.

CDR3 bases: TGTGCCAGCAGAAGAGCGGGAGGGTCCGGGGAGCTGTTTTTT. Its protein product is CASRRAGGSGELFF. The V gene is TRBV6-5, the J gene TRBJ2-2, with 10 bases that match TRBD2. This CDR3 spans 14 amino acids. Trimming removed 6 bases from V and 6 bases from J; junction bases left unmatched: 4. The germline V gene encodes CDR1 MNHEY and CDR2 SVGAGI.